The next 9 T cell receptor beta chains were all read from a single sample in a study of blood T cell repertoires in COVID-19. Data came from immunoSEQ multiplex PCR; TCRdb stores just in-frame clones and leaves some out. Among around 180,000 clones listed, roughly 80% were seen once. The sequenced sample was peripheral blood. The receptors were gathered from a woman aged 25 to 39 with acute or convalescent COVID-19.

This rearrangement joins TRBV5-1 to TRBJ1-4; 7 nucleotides match TRBD1. CDR1 and CDR2 (germline): SGHRS, YFSETQ. Trimming took 5 bases from V and 4 from J; bases not matched to a gene: 5. The CDR3 is 14 amino acids. CDR3 sequence: CASRAGTVNEKLFF. The CDR3 DNA reads TGCGCCAGCAGGGCCGGGACAGTTAATGAAAAACTGTTTTTT.

V usage is TRBV10-3 and J usage is TRBJ1-6; D is unclear. Trimming took 10 bases from V and 6 from J, leaving 13 bases between them. The CDR3 has 13 residues. Germline CDR1 ENHRY, CDR2 SYGVKD. The CDR3 sequence is CASTQVPNSPLHF. CDR3 coding DNA: TGTGCCAGCACTCAGGTTCCTAATTCACCCCTCCACTTT.

Regarding this clone: Other DNA sequences within the sample encode an identical CDR3. The chain employs TRBV5-1 and TRBJ1-5; TRBD1 aligns across 8 bases. Trimming took 0 bases from V and 1 from J; bases not matched to a gene: 0. Germline CDR1 is SGHRS and CDR2 is YFSETQ. CDR3 size: 15 residues. CDR3 nucleotides: TGCGCCAGCAGCTTGGACAGGGGGAGCAATCAGCCCCAGCATTTT. Translating it yields CASSLDRGSNQPQHF.

The V call is TRBV12-3 or TRBV12-4, the J call TRBJ1-1, with 7 positions matching TRBD1. The CDR3 is made up of 13 amino acids. J lost 3 bases, V lost 5 bases, and 3 bases had no gene match. CDR3 sequence (DNA): TGTGCCAGCAGTAAAGACAGGGACACTGAAGCTTTCTTT. As protein: CASSKDRDTEAFF.

This clone was seen a handful of times. V is TRBV4-1 and J is TRBJ1-2; no clear D. The germline gives CDR1 MGHRA, CDR2 YSYEKL. The CDR3 runs to 12 residues. Deletions cut 4 bases from V and 5 bases from J, with 8 bases between. This chain's CDR3 is CASSLGLYGYTF. Written as DNA, the CDR3 is TGCGCCAGCAGCCTCGGACTGTATGGCTACACCTTC.

This clone was found a few times. The chain joins TRBV5-6 to TRBJ1-5; D not resolved. The germline gives CDR1 SGHDT, CDR2 YYEEEE. V shed 0 bases and J shed 3 bases, with 7 bases lying between them. This CDR3 is built from 14 residues. The CDR3 loop is CASSLGHLNQPQHF. The CDR3 coding sequence is TGTGCCAGCAGCTTGGGGCACCTCAATCAGCCCCAGCATTTT.

Concerning this clone itself: Other DNA sequences in this sample translate to the same CDR3. The chain joins TRBV2 to TRBJ1-5, with 9 bases identical to TRBD1. The CDR3 totals 15 residues. Germline V lookup: CDR1 SNHLY, CDR2 FYNNEI. V gave up 6 bases and J gave up 3 bases; unmatched junction bases: 6. The chain's CDR3 is CASSVGQGANQPQHF. In nucleotides, the CDR3 is TGTGCCAGCAGCGTGGGACAGGGCGCCAATCAGCCCCAGCATTTT.

V and J are TRBV6-2 or TRBV6-3 and TRBJ1-1; 8 bases line up with TRBD1. Germline CDR1 reads MNHEY; CDR2 reads SVGEGT. The CDR3 loop spans 15 amino acids. With 5 bases clipped from V and 1 base from J, the junction kept 6 bases outside the gene matches. CDR3 sequence (DNA): TGTGCCAGCAGTCCCGGACAGGGACGGAACACTGAAGCTTTCTTT. Translating it yields CASSPGQGRNTEAFF.

V is TRBV4-1 and J is TRBJ2-1; D perhaps matches TRBD2 (5 bases). Germline V lookup: CDR1 MGHRA, CDR2 YSYEKL. The CDR3 extends over 18 amino acids. Trimming cost V 1 base and J 0 bases, with 16 bases left between them. The DNA of the CDR3 is TGCGCCAGCAGCCAAGGGGGAGCGACGGGGAGCTCCTACAATGAGCAGTTCTTC. As protein: CASSQGGATGSSYNEQFF.